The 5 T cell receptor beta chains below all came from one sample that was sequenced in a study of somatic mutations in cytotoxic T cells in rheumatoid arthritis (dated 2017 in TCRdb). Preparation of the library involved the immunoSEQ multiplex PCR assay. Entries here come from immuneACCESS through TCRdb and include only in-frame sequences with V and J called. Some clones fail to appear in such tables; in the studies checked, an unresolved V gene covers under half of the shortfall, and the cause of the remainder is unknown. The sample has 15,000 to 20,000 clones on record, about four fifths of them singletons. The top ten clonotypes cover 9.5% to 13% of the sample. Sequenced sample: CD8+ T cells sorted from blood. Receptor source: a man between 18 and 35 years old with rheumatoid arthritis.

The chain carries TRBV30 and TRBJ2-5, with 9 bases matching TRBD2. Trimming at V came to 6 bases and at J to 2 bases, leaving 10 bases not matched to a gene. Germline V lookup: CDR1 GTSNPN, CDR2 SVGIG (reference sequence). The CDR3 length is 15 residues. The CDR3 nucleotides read TGTGCCTGTGATGGAGCGGGGGGCCCACAAGAGACCCAGTACTTC. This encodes CACDGAGGPQETQYF.

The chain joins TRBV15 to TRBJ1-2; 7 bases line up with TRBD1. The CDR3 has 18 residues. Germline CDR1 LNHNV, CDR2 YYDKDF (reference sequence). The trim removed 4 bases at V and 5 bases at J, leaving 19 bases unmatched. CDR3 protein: CATSIVPGQRVLEYGYTF. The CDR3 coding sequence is TGTGCCACCAGCATCGTGCCGGGACAGAGAGTGTTAGAGTATGGCTACACCTTC.

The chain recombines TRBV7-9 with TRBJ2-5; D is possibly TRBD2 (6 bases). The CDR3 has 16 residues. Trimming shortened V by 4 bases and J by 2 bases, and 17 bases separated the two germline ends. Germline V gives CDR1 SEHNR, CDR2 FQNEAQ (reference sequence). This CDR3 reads CASSSGAGKHQETQYF. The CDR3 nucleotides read TGTGCCAGCAGCTCTGGGGCGGGGAAACATCAAGAGACCCAGTACTTC. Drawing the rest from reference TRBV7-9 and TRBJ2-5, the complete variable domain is DTGVSQNPRHKITKRGQNVTFRCDPISEHNRLYWYRQTLGQGPEFLTYFQNEAQLEKSRLLSDRFSAERPKGSFSTLEIQRTEQGDSAMYLCASSSGAGKHQETQYFGPGTRLLVL.

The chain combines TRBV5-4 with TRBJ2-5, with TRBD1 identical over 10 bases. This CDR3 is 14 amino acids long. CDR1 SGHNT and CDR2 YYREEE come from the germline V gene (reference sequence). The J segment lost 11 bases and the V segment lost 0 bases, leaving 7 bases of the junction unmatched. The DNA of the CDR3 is TGTGCCAGCAGCTTGGGACAGGGGGCGGTTGAGCAGTACTTC. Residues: CASSLGQGAVEQYF.

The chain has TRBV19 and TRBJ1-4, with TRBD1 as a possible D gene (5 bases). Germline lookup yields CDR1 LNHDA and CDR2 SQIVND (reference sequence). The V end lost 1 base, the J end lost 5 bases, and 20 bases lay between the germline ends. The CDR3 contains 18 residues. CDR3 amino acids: CASSIGIVGGVQNEKLFF. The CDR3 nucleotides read TGTGCCAGTAGTATAGGCATCGTTGGGGGAGTTCAGAATGAAAAACTGTTTTTT. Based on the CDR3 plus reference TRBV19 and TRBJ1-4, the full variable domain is DGGITQSPKYLFRKEGQNVTLSCEQNLNHDAMYWYRQDPGQGLRLIYYSQIVNDFQKGDIAEGYSVSREKKESFPLTVTSAQKNPTAFYLCASSIGIVGGVQNEKLFFGSGTQLSVL.